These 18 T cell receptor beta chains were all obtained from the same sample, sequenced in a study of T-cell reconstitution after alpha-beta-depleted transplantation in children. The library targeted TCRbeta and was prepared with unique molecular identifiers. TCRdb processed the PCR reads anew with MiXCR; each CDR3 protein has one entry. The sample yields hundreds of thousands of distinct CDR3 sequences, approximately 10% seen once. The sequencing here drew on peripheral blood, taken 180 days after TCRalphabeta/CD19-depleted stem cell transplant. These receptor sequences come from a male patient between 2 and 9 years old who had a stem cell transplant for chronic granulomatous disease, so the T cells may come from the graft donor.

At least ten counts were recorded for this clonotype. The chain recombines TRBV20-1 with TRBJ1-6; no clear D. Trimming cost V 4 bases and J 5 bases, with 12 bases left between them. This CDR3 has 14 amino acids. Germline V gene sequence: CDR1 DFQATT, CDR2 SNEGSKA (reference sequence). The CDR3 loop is CSAMVGTHNSPLHF. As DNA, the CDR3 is TGCAGTGCTATGGTGGGAACCCATAATTCACCCCTCCACTTT.

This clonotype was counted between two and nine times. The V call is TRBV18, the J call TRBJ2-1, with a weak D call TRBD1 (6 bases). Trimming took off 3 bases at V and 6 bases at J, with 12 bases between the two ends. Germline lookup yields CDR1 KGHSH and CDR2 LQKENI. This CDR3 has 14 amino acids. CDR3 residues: CASSPTGYTNEQFF. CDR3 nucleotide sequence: TGTGCCAGCTCACCCACAGGGTACACCAATGAGCAGTTCTTC.

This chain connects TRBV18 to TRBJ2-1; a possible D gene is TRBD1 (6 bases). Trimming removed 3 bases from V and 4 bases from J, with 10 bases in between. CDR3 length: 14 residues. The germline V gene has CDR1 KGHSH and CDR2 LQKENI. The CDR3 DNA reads TGTGCCAGCTCACCTTGGGACACTTACAATGAGCAGTTCTTC. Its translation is CASSPWDTYNEQFF.

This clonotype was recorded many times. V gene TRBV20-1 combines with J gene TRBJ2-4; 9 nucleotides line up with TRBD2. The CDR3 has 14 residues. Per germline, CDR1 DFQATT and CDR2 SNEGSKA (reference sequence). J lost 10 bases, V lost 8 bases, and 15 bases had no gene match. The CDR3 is CSRRGSGSQSIQYF. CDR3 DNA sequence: TGCAGTCGCAGAGGTAGCGGGAGCCAGTCTATTCAGTACTTC.

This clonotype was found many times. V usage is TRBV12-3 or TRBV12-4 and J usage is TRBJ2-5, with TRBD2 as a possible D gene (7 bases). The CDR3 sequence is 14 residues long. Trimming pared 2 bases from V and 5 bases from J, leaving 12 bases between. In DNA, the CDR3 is TGTGCCAGCAGTTTACGGGGGGCTGGTGAGACCCAGTACTTC. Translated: CASSLRGAGETQYF.

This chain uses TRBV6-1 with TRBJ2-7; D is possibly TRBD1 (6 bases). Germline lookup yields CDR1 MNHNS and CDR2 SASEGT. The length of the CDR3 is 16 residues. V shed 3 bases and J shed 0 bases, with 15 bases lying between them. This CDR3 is CASSDRRQVFSYEQYF. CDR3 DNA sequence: TGTGCCAGCAGTGACCGCCGACAGGTATTCTCCTACGAGCAGTACTTC.

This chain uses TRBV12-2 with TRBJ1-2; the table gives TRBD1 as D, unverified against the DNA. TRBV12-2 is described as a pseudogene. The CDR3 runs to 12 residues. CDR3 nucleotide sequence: TGTGCAAGTCGTCCAGCCCGGAGGGGCTACACCTTC. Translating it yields CASRPARRGYTF.

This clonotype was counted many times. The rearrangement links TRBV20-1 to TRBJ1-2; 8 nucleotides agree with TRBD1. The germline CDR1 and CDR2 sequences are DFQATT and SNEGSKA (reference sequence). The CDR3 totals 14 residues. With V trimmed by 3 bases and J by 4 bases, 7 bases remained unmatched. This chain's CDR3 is CSARDGTGIYGYTF. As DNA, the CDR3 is TGCAGTGCTAGGGACGGGACAGGTATCTATGGCTACACCTTC.

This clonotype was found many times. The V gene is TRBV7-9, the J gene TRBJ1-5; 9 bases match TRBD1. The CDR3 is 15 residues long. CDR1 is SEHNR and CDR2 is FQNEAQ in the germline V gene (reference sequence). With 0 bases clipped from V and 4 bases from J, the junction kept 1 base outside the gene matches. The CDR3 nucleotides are TGTGCCAGCAGCTTAGCTGGACAGGGGAATCAGCCCCAGCATTTT. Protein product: CASSLAGQGNQPQHF.

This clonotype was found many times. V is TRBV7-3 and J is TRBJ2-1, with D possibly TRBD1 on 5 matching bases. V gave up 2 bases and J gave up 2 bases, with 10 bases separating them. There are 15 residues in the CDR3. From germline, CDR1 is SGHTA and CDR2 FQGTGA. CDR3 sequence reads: CASSLVPGTYNEQFF. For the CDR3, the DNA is TGTGCCAGCAGCTTAGTCCCAGGGACCTACAATGAGCAGTTCTTC.

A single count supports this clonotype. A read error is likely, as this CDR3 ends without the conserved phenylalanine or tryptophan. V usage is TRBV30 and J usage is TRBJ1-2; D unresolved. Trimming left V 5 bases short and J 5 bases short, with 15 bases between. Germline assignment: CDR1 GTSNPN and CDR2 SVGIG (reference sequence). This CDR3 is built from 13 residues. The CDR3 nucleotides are TGTGCCTGGCTGGCAGGAAGGCGGTATGGCTACACCTCC. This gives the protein CAWLAGRRYGYTS.

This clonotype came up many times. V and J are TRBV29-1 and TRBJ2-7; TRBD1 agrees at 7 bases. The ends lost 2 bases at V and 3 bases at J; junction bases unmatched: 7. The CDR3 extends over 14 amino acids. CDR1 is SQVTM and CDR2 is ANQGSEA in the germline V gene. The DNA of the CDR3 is TGCAGCGTTGAAAGCATGGGACAGAGCTACGAGCAGTACTTC. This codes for CSVESMGQSYEQYF.

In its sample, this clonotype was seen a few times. Here the CDR3 reads CASSQPTLRDSHYGYTF. The DNA for the CDR3 is TGTGCCAGCAGCCAACCTACTCTGCGGGATTCGCACTATGGCTACACCTTC. This rearrangement joins TRBV14 to TRBJ1-2; D uncertain. V lost 2 bases, J lost 3 bases, and 19 bases lay in between. The CDR3 totals 17 residues. CDR1 is SGHDN and CDR2 is FVKESK in the germline V gene.

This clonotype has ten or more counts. CDR3 nucleotides: TGTGCCAGCAGCTTCGACAGCTCTGGAAACACCATATATTTT. This encodes CASSFDSSGNTIYF. V is TRBV9 and J is TRBJ1-3; D possibly corresponds to TRBD1 (5 bases). Germline loops: CDR1 SGDLS, CDR2 YYNGEE. The CDR3 has 14 residues. V dropped 4 bases and J dropped 0 bases, with 8 bases sitting between them.

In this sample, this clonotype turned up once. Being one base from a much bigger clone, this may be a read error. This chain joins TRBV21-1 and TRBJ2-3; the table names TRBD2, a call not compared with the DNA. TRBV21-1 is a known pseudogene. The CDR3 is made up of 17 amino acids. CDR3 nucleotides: TGTGCCAGCAGCAAAGCGCGACCTAGCGGGAACACAGATACGCAGTATTTT. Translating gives CASSKARPSGNTDTQYF.

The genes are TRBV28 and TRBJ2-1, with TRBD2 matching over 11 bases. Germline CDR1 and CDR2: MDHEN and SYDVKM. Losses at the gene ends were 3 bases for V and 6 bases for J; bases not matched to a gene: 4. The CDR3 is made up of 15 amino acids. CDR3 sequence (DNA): TGTGCCAGCAGTTTTCCCGGGACTAGCGGCAATGAGCAGTTCTTC. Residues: CASSFPGTSGNEQFF.

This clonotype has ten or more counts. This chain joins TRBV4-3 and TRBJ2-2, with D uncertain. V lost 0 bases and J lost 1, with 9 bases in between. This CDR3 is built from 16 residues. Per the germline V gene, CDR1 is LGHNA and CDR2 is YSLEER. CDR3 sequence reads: CASSQEWAENTGELFF. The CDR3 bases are TGCGCCAGCAGCCAAGAGTGGGCAGAGAACACCGGGGAGCTGTTTTTT.

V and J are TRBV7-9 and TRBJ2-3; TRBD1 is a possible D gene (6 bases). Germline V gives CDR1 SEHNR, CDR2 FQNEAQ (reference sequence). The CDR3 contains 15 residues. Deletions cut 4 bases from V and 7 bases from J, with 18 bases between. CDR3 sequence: CASSSRWDKQNTQYF. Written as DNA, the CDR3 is TGTGCCAGCAGCTCCCGTTGGGACAAGCAAAATACGCAGTATTTT.